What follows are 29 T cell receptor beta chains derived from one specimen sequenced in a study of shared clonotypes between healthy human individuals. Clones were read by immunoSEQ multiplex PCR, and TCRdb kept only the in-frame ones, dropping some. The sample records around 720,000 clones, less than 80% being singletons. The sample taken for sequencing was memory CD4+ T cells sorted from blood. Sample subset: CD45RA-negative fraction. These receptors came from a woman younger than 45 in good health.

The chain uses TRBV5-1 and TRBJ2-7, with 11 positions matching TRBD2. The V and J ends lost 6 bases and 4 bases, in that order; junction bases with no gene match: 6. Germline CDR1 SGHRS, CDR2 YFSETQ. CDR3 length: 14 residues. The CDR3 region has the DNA TGCGCCAGCAAGCCGGGACTAGCGGAATACGAGCAGTACTTC. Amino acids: CASKPGLAEYEQYF.

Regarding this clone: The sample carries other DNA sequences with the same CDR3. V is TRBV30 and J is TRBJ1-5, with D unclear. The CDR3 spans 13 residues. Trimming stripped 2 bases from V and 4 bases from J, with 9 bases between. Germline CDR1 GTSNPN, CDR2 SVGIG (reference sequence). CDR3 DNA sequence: TGTGCCTGGAGTTGGGGTGGAAATCAGCCCCAGCATTTT. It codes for CAWSWGGNQPQHF.

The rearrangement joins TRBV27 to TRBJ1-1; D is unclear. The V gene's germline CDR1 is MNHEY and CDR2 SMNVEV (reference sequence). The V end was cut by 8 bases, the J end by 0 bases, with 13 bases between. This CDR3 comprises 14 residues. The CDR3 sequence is CASGTGWMNTEAFF. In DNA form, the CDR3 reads TGTGCCAGCGGAACCGGTTGGATGAACACTGAAGCTTTCTTT.

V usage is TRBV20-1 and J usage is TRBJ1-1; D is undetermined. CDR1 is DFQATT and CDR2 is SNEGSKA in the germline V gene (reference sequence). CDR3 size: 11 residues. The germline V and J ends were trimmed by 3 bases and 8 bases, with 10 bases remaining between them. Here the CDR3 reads CSASEGAEAFF. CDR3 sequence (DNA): TGCAGTGCTAGTGAGGGAGCCGAAGCTTTCTTT.

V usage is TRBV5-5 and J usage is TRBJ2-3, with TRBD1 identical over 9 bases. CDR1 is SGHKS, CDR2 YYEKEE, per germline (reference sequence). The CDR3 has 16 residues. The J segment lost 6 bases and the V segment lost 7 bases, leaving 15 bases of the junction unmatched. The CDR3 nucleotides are TGTGCCAGCGAGCGGTATACGGGACAGGGAGGGGATACGCAGTATTTT. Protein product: CASERYTGQGGDTQYF.

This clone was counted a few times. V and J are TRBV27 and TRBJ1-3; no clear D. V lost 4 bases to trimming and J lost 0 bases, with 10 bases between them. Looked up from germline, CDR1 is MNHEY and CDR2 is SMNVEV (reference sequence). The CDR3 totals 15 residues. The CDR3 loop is CASSSRKSSGNTIYF. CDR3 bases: TGTGCCAGCAGTTCAAGGAAAAGCTCTGGAAACACCATATATTTT.

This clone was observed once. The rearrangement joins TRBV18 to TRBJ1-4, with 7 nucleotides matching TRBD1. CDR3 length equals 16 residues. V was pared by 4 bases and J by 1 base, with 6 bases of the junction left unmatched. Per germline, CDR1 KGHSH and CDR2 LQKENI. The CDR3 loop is CASSLLQGGTNEKLFF. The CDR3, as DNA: TGTGCCAGCTCACTACTTCAGGGGGGAACTAATGAAAAACTGTTTTTT.

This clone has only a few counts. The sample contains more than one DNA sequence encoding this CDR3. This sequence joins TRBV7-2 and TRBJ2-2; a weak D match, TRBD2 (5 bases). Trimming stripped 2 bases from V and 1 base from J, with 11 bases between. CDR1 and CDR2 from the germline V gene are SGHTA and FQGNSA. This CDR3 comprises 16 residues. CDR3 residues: CASSLQPAENTGELFF. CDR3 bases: TGTGCCAGCAGCTTACAACCAGCGGAGAACACCGGGGAGCTGTTTTTT.

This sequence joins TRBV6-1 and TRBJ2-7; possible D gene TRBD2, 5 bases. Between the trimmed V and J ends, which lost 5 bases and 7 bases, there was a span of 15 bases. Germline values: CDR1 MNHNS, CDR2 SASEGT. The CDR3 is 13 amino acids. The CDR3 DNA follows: TGTGCCAGCAGTTCCGGACTTCTCGGGGAGCAGTACTTC. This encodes CASSSGLLGEQYF.

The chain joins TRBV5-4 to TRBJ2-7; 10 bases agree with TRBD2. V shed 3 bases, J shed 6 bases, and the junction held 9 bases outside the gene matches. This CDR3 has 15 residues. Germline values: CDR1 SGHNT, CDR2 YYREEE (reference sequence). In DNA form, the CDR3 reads TGTGCCAGCAGCTCCCTTCTAGCGGGAGCCCGCGAGCAGTACTTC. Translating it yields CASSSLLAGAREQYF.

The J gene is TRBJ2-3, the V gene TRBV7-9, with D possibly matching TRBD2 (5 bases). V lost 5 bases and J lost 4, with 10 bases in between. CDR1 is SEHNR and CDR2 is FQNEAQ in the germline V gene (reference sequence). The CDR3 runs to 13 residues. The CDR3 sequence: CASSRGSPDTQYF. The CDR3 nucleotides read TGTGCCAGCAGCCGGGGATCCCCAGATACGCAGTATTTT. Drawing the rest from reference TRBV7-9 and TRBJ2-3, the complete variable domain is DTGVSQNPRHKITKRGQNVTFRCDPISEHNRLYWYRQTLGQGPEFLTYFQNEAQLEKSRLLSDRFSAERPKGSFSTLEIQRTEQGDSAMYLCASSRGSPDTQYFGPGTRLTVL.

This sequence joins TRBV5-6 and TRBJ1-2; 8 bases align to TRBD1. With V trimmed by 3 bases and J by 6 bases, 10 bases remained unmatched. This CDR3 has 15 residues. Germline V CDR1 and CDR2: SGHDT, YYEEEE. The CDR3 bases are TGTGCCAGCAGCTGGAGAGACAGGGGTCACGATGGCTACACCTTC. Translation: CASSWRDRGHDGYTF.

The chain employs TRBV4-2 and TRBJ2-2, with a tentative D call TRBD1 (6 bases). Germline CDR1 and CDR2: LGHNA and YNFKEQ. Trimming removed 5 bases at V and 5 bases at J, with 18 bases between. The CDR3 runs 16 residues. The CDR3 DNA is TGTGCCAGCAGCAGTGCAACAGGGACGGGGACCGGGGAGCTGTTTTTT. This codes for CASSSATGTGTGELFF.

CDR3 residues: CASSLATTSPDTQYF. The CDR3 DNA reads as TGTGCCAGCAGCTTAGCTACAACAAGCCCAGATACGCAGTATTTT. The V and J genes are TRBV7-2 and TRBJ2-3; no reliable D call. The CDR3 is 15 residues long. The germline V gene has CDR1 SGHTA and CDR2 FQGNSA. V lost 0 bases to trimming and J lost 4 bases, with 11 bases between them.

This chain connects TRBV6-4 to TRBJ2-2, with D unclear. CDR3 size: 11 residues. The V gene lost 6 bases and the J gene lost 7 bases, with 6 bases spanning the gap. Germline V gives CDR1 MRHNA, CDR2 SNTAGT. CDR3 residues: CASSVGGELFF. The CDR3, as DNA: TGTGCCAGCAGCGTAGGCGGGGAGCTGTTTTTT.

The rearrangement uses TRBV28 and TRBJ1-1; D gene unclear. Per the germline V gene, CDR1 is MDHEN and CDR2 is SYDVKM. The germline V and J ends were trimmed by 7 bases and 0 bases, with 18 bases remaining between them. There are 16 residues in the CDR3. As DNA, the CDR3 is TGTGCCAGCAATCTTGAATTCGGAGGGCTGAACACTGAAGCTTTCTTT. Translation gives CASNLEFGGLNTEAFF. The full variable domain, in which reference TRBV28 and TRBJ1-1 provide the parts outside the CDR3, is DVKVTQSSRYLVKRTGEKVFLECVQDMDHENMFWYRQDPGLGLRLIYFSYDVKMKEKGDIPEGYSVSREKKERFSLILESASTNQTSMYLCASNLEFGGLNTEAFFGQGTRLTVV.

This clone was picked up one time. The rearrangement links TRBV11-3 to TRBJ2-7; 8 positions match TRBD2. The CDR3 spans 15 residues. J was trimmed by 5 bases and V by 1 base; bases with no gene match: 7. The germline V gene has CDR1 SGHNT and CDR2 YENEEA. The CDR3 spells CASSLGGRNFDEQYF. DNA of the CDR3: TGTGCCAGCAGCTTAGGCGGGAGGAATTTTGACGAGCAGTACTTC. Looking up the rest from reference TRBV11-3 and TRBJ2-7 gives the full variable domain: EAGVVQSPRYKIIEKKQPVAFWCNPISGHNTLYWYLQNLGQGPELLIRYENEEAVDDSQLPKDRFSAERLKGVDSTLKIQPAELGDSAVYLCASSLGGRNFDEQYFGPGTRLTVT.

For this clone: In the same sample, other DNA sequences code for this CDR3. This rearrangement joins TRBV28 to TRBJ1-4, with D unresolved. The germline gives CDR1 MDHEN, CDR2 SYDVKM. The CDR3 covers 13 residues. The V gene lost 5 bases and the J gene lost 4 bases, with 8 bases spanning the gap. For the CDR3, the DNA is TGTGCCAGCAGTCGTCAGCTTAATGAAAAACTGTTTTTT. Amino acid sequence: CASSRQLNEKLFF. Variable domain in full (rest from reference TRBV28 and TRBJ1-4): DVKVTQSSRYLVKRTGEKVFLECVQDMDHENMFWYRQDPGLGLRLIYFSYDVKMKEKGDIPEGYSVSREKKERFSLILESASTNQTSMYLCASSRQLNEKLFFGSGTQLSVL.

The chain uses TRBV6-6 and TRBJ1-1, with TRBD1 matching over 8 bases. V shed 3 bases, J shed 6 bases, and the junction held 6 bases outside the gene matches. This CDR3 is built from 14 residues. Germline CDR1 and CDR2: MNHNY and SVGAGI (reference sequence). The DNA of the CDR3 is TGTGCCAGCAGTTATTGGACAGGGCTTCCTGAAGCTTTCTTT. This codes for CASSYWTGLPEAFF.

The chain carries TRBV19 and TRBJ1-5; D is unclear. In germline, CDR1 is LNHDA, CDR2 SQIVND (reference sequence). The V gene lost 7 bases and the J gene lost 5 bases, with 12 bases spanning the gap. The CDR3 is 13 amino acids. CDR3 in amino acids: CASNTVIDQPQHF. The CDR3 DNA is TGTGCCAGTAACACGGTCATAGATCAGCCCCAGCATTTT.

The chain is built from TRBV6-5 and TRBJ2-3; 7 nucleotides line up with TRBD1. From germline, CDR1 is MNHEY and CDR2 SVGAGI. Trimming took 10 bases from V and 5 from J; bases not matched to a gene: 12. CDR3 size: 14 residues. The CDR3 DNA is TGTGCCACCATGGGACAGACCCCTGGAGATACGCAGTATTTT. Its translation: CATMGQTPGDTQYF.

For the CDR3, the DNA is TGTGCCAGCAGCCTCCAGGGGGCGGGCACAGATACGCAGTATTTT. Translating gives CASSLQGAGTDTQYF. The genes are TRBV5-4 and TRBJ2-3; 8 bases align to TRBD1. After removal of 4 bases from V and 1 base from J, the junction contained 5 bases not matched to a gene. The CDR3 runs 15 residues. Germline CDR1 SGHNT, CDR2 YYREEE (reference sequence).

CDR3 in amino acids: CASSQVGGPSGNTIYF. CDR3 in DNA: TGTGCCAGCAGCCAAGTAGGGGGCCCCTCTGGAAACACCATATATTTT. The J gene is TRBJ1-3, the V gene TRBV4-2; 7 bases are a match to TRBD1. The germline V gene encodes CDR1 LGHNA and CDR2 YNFKEQ. J gave up 0 bases and V 1 base, and 3 bases lay outside the gene matches. The CDR3 sequence is 16 residues long.

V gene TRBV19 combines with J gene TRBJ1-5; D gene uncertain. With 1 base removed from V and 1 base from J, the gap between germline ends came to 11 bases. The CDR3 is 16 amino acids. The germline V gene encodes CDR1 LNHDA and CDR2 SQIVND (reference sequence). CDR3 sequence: CASSIANWMSNQPQHF. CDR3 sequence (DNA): TGTGCCAGTAGTATAGCAAATTGGATGAGCAATCAGCCCCAGCATTTT.

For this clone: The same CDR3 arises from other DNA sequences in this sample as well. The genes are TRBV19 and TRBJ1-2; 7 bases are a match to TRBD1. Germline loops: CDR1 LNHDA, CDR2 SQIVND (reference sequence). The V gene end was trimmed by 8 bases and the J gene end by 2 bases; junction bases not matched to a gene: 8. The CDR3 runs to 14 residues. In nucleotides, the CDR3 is TGTGCCAGTTCCACCGGGACAGAAAACTATGGCTACACCTTC. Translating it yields CASSTGTENYGYTF.

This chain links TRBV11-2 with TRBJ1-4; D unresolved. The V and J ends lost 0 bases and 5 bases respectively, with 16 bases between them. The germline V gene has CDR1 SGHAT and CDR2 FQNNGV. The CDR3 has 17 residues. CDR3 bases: TGTGCCAGCAGCTTAGACTACGACGGTATAGGGAATGAAAAACTGTTTTTT. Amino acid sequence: CASSLDYDGIGNEKLFF.

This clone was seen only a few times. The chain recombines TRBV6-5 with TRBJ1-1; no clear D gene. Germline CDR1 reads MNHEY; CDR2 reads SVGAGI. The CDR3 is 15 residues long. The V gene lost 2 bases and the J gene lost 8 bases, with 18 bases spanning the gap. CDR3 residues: CASSYTPNKDEEAFF. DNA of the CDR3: TGTGCCAGCAGTTACACACCGAACAAGGACGAAGAAGCTTTCTTT.

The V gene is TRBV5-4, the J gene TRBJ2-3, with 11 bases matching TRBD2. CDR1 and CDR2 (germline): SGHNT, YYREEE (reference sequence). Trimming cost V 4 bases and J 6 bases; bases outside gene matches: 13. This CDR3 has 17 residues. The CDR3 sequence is CASSHGTSGGGADTQYF. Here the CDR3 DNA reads TGTGCCAGCAGCCATGGGACTAGCGGAGGGGGGGCCGATACGCAGTATTTT.

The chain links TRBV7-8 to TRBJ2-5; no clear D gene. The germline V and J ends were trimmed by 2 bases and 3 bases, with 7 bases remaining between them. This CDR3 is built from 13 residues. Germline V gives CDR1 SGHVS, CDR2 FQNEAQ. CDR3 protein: CASSLLGEETQYF. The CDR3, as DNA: TGTGCCAGCAGCTTACTTGGGGAAGAGACCCAGTACTTC.